Following are 7 T cell receptor beta chains from one sample sequenced in a study of T-cell reconstitution after alpha-beta-depleted transplantation in children. Molecular barcoding with unique molecular identifiers was used for the TCRbeta library. One entry per CDR3 protein results from TCRdb running MiXCR on the PCR reads. This sample carries approximately 110,000 distinct CDR3 sequences, around a tenth of them seen once, and the ten largest clones take less than 40%. The sequenced sample was PBMCs, obtained before TCRalphabeta/CD19-depleted stem cell transplant. The receptors stem from a boy between 2 and 10 years old with acute lymphoblastic leukemia, due to receive a stem cell transplant.

This clonotype is labeled as medium-sized. The chain carries TRBV2 and TRBJ2-7; 7 bases agree with TRBD2. Trimming removed 9 bases from V and 1 base from J; junction bases left unmatched: 6. This CDR3 region has 13 residues. Per germline, CDR1 SNHLY and CDR2 FYNNEI. The CDR3 DNA reads as TGTGCCAGTACTAGCGCTCAATCCTACGAGCAGTACTTC. Amino acid sequence: CASTSAQSYEQYF.

This clonotype was observed at least ten times. The rearrangement joins TRBV20-1 to TRBJ2-3, with 8 bases lining up with TRBD2. Germline loops: CDR1 DFQATT, CDR2 SNEGSKA (reference sequence). V was clipped by 0 bases and J by 1 base; unmatched bases: 3. The CDR3 length is 15 residues. CDR3 sequence (DNA): TGCAGTGCTAGAGAAAGCGGGGGACGCACAGATACGCAGTATTTT. It codes for CSARESGGRTDTQYF.

This clonotype was seen more than once but under ten times. The chain employs TRBV6-4 and TRBJ2-2, with D possibly TRBD1 on 6 matching bases. CDR3 length equals 14 residues. V was trimmed by 6 bases and J by 6 bases, leaving 14 bases between them. CDR1 and CDR2 (germline): MRHNA, SNTAGT. Here the CDR3 DNA reads TGTGCCAGCAGCCGGGACATGTCATCCGGGGAGCTGTTTTTT. Protein: CASSRDMSSGELFF.

This rearrangement joins TRBV7-8 to TRBJ1-5; D uncertain. Per the germline V gene, CDR1 is SGHVS and CDR2 is FQNEAQ. The CDR3 loop spans 16 amino acids. Between the trimmed V and J ends, which lost 1 base and 0 bases, there was a span of 10 bases. The CDR3 nucleotides read TGTGCCAGCAGCTTAGGGGCAGGTAATAGCAATCAGCCCCAGCATTTT. Amino acids: CASSLGAGNSNQPQHF.

This rearrangement joins TRBV28 to TRBJ1-1; D is unclear. Per germline, CDR1 MDHEN and CDR2 SYDVKM. Trimming removed 5 bases at V and 4 bases at J, with 11 bases between. The CDR3 spans 13 residues. CDR3 residues: CASSTTQRTEAFF. Here the CDR3 DNA reads TGTGCCAGCAGTACCACGCAGCGCACTGAAGCTTTCTTT.

The rearrangement uses TRBV3-1 and TRBJ2-7; 8 bases line up with TRBD1. This CDR3 is 14 amino acids long. Germline assignment: CDR1 LGHDT and CDR2 YNNKEL (reference sequence). J lost 3 bases, V lost 6 bases, and 7 bases had no gene match. The CDR3 reads CASRRGQGFYEQYF. CDR3 bases: TGTGCCAGCAGACGCGGACAGGGATTCTACGAGCAGTACTTC.

This clonotype was seen many times. The CDR3 nucleotides are TGCGCCAGCAGTCGGGGTGGAGAGACCCAGTACTTC. It is translated as CASSRGGETQYF. The V and J genes are TRBV5-1 and TRBJ2-5; TRBD2 might be the D (5 bases). Between the trimmed V and J ends, which lost 5 bases and 4 bases, there was a span of 9 bases. The CDR3 is 12 residues long. CDR1 SGHRS and CDR2 YFSETQ come from the germline V gene.